This T cell receptor beta chain is from a study of T cells expressing NK-cell markers. Turning to this clonotype: Its target is not known.

Researchers built TCR beta cDNA using 5'RACE template switching with UMIs. After re-calling the 5' RACE reads, TCRdb lists one entry per CDR3 protein, DNA absent. This sample's clone table lists 440,000 or so distinct CDR3 sequences. Overall study findings and caveats: The CD3+CD56-NKG2C+ fraction of a few donors was likewise dominated by these clonotypes. Dominant NKG2C+ clonotypes were found to form roughly 1.0-7.0% of CD8+ T cells in 5 or 6 donors. Uncertainty persisted over the HCMV specificity of expanded NKG2C+ T cell clones.

CDR3 size: 13 residues. Germline CDR1 reads SGHDN; CDR2 reads FVKESK. The source is a woman aged 18 to 75 in good health. The sequencing input was blood T cells: a sorted CD56 or NKG2C T cell subset, CD4+ or CD8+ T cells, or bulk PBMC T cells (not recorded which). This chain joins TRBV14 and TRBJ2-5; TCRdb's assignment of TRBD2 cannot be checked, as there is no DNA. The CDR3: CASSQRDEETQYF.